This T cell receptor (beta chain) was recovered during a study of T cell repertoires in cytomegalovirus infection. The V end was cut by 1 base, the J end by 3 bases, with 22 bases between. The CDR3 consists of 19 residues. Looked up from germline, CDR1 is MDHEN and CDR2 is SYDVKM. TCRdb called the reads again in MiXCR, with one record for every CDR3 protein. The sample includes 150,000 to 200,000 distinct CDR3 sequences, roughly 14% of them seen just once. The chain has TRBV28 and TRBJ2-1, with D tentatively TRBD1 (6 bases). This receptor was obtained from a human donor in good health (CMV status not recorded). Some clones in this sample may be carry-over from other donors' samples. What was sequenced was PBMCs. This CDR3 reads CASSLLTGLGLTYYNEQFF. In DNA form, the CDR3 reads TGTGCCAGCAGTTTATTAACAGGGCTGGGTCTGACCTACTACAATGAGCAGTTCTTC. Full variable domain (rest looked up from reference TRBV28 and TRBJ2-1): DVKVTQSSRYLVKRTGEKVFLECVQDMDHENMFWYRQDPGLGLRLIYFSYDVKMKEKGDIPEGYSVSREKKERFSLILESASTNQTSMYLCASSLLTGLGLTYYNEQFFGPGTRLTVL.